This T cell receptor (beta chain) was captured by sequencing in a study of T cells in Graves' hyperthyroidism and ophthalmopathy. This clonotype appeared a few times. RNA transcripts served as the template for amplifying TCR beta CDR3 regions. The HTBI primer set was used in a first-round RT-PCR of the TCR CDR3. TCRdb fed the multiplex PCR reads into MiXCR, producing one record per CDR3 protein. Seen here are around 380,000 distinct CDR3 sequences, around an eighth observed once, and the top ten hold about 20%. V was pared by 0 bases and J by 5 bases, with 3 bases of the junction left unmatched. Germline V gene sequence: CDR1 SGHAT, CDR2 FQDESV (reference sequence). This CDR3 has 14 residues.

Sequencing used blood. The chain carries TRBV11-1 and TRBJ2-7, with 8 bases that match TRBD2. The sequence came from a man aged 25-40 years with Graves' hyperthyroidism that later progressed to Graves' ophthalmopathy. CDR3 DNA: TGTGCCAGCAGCTTAGCGGGACTAGGCCACGAGCAGTACTTC. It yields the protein CASSLAGLGHEQYF.